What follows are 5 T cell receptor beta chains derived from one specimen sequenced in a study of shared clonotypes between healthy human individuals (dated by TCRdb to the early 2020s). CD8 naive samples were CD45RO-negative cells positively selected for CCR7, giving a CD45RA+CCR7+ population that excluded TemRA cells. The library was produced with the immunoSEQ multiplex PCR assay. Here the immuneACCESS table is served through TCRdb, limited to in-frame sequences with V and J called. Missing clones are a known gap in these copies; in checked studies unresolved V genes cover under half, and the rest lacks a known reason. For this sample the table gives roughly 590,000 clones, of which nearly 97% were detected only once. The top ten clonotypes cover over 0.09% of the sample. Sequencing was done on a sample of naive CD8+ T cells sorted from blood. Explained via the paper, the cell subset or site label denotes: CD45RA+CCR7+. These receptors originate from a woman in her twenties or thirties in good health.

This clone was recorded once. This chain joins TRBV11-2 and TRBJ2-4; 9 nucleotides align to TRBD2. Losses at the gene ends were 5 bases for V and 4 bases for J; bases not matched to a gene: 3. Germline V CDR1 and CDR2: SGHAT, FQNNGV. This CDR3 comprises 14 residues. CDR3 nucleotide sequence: TGTGCCAGCAGCACTAGCGGGCGGAAAAACATTCAGTACTTC. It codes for CASSTSGRKNIQYF.

The CDR3: CASSIPGPQPQHF. CDR3 coding DNA: TGTGCCAGCAGCATACCTGGGCCGCAGCCCCAGCATTTT. The chain uses TRBV2 and TRBJ1-5; D not certain. Trimming cost V 6 bases and J 7 bases, with 13 bases left between them. Per germline, CDR1 SNHLY and CDR2 FYNNEI. The CDR3 sequence is 13 residues long.

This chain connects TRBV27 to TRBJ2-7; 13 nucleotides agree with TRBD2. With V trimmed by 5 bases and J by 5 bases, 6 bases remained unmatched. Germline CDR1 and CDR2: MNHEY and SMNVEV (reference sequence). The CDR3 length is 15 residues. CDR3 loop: CASSAGLAGVNEQYF. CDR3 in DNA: TGTGCCAGCAGTGCAGGACTAGCGGGAGTGAACGAGCAGTACTTC.

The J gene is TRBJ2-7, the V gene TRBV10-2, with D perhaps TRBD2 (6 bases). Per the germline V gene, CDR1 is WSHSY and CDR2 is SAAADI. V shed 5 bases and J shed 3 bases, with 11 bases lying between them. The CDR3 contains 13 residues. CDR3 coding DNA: TGCGCCAGCAGTTTCGGGGGAGTCTACGAGCAGTACTTC. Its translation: CASSFGGVYEQYF.

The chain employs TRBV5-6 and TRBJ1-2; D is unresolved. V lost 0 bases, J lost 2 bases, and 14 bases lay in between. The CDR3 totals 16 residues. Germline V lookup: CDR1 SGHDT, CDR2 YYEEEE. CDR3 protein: CASSLGAEGSNYGYTF. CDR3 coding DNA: TGTGCCAGCAGCTTGGGTGCGGAGGGATCCAACTATGGCTACACCTTC.